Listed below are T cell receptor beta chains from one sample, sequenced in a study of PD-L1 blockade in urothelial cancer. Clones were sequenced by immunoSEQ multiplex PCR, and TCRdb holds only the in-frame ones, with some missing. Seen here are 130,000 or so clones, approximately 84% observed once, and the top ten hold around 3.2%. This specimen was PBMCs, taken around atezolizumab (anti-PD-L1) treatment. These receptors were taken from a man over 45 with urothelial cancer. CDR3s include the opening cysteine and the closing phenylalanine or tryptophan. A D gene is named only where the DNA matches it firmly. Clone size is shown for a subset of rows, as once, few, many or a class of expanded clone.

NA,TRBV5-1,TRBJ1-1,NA,TGCGCCAGCAGCTTGGTCAGGGGCGTCGCTGAAGCTTTCTTT,CASSLVRGVAEAFF
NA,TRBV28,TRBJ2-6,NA,TGTGCCAGCCGTGGGGCGATTGGGGCCAACGTCCTGACTTTC,CASRGAIGANVLTF
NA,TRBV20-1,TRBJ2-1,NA,TGCAGTGCGCATGGAGGCAATGAGCAGTTCTTC,CSAHGGNEQFF
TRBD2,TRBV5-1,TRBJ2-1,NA,TGCGCCAGCAGATCGACTAGCGGTCGGTTCTTC,CASRSTSGRFF
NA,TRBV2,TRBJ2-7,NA,TGTGCCAGCAGAGCCGAGTTACAGGAGCCCTCCTACGAGCAGTACTTC,CASRAELQEPSYEQYF
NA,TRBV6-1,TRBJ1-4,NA,TGTGCCAGCAGTGGAAAGCCGGCAACTAATGAAAAACTGTTTTTT,CASSGKPATNEKLFF
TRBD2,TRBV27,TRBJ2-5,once,TGTGCCAGCAGAAAGCGGGAGCGGTCAGAGACCCAGTACTTC,CASRKRERSETQYF
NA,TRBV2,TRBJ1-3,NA,TGTGCCAGCAGTTCTGTAGCCTCTGGAAACACCATATATTTT,CASSSVASGNTIYF
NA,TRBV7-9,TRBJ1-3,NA,TGTGCCAGCAGCTTGGAGGTCATCTCTGGAAACACCATATATTTT,CASSLEVISGNTIYF
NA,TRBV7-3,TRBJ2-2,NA,TGTGCCAGCAGCTTAATAGCTCGGACTCAATTTGAGACCGGGGAGCTGTTTTTT,CASSLIARTQFETGELFF
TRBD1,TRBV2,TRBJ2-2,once,TGTGCCAGCAGTGAAACAGGGGGCAACACCGGGGAGCTGTTTTTT,CASSETGGNTGELFF
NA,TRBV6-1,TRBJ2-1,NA,TGTGCCAGCAGGACTGACAGACAGGTATACAATGAGCAGTTCTTC,CASRTDRQVYNEQFF
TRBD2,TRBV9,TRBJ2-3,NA,TGTGCCAGCAGCGTCGGCGGGAGAGTCGCAGATACGCAGTATTTT,CASSVGGRVADTQYF
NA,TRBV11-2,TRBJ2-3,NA,TGTGCCAGCAGCTTAGGAGCCGTAGGAGCAGATACGCAGTATTTT,CASSLGAVGADTQYF
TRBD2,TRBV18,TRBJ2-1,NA,TGTGCCAGCTCACCAGCGACTAGCGGGAGACGGAATGAGCAGTTCTTC,CASSPATSGRRNEQFF
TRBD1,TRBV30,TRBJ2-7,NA,TGTGCCTGGAACCCCTCCCTGACAGGGGGTGCTTCCCACGAGCAGTACTTC,CAWNPSLTGGASHEQYF
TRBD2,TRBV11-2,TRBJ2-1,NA,TGTGCCAGCAGCTTGGGACTAGTTTCATACAATGAGCAGTTCTTC,CASSLGLVSYNEQFF
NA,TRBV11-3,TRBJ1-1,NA,TGTGCCAGCAGTCAGGCAGGTCCGAACACTGAAGCTTTCTTT,CASSQAGPNTEAFF
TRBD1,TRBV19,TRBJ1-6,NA,TGTGCCAGTAGTAATCAAGGCCGGACAGGGGGTTCACCCCTCCACTTT,CASSNQGRTGGSPLHF
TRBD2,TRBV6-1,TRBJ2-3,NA,TGTGCCAGCAGTTTCGGCGGGAGCGCAGATACGCAGTATTTT,CASSFGGSADTQYF
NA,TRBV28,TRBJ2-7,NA,TGTGCCAGCAGTTTAATTGCCGGAGGGGCCTACGAGCAGTACTTC,CASSLIAGGAYEQYF
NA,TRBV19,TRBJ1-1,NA,TGTGCCAGTACGTCGTCGAACACTGAAGCTTTCTTT,CASTSSNTEAFF
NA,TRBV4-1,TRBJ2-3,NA,TGCGCCAGCAGCCAAGACCCCGGGAGTGTAGATACGCAGTATTTT,CASSQDPGSVDTQYF
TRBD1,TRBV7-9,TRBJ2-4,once,TGTGCCAGCAGCTTGTCTCAACAGGGGAACATTCAGTACTTC,CASSLSQQGNIQYF
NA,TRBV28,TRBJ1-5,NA,TGTGCCAGCAGCACCGGCGGGGGCGGCAATCAGCCCCAGCATTTT,CASSTGGGGNQPQHF
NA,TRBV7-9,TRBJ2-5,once,TGTGCCAGCAGCTTACCCTGGCCCGAGACCCAGTACTTC,CASSLPWPETQYF
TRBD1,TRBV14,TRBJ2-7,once,TGTGCCAGCAGCCCCCGCCAGGGGGCTTACGAGCAGTACTTC,CASSPRQGAYEQYF
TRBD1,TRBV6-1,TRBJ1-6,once,TGTGCCAGCAGGACAGGGGGCTATAATTCACCCCTCCACTTT,CASRTGGYNSPLHF
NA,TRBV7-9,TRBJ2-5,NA,TGTGCCAGCTCAATGGAGACCCAGTACTTC,CASSMETQYF
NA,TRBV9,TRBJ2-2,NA,TGTGCCAGCAGCGTAGTATCGGGAGTCACCGGGGAGCTGTTTTTT,CASSVVSGVTGELFF
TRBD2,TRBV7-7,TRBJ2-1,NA,TGTGCTAGCAGCCGCGGGACTAGCGGGAGTTATGAGCAGTTCTTC,CASSRGTSGSYEQFF
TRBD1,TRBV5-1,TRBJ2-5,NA,TGCGCCAGCAGCACCCGACAGGGGGCTTTGGAGACCCAGTACTTC,CASSTRQGALETQYF
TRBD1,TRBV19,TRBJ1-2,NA,TGTGCCAGTACCCGGACAGGGGGAGACTATGGCTACACCTTC,CASTRTGGDYGYTF
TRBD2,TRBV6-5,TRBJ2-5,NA,TGTGCCAGCAGTTACTCGGGAGGGGCTGAGACCCAGTACTTC,CASSYSGGAETQYF
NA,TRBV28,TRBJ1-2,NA,TGTGCCAGCATCGGGTCGTTTACAGGGCGGGTTGGGGGCTACACCTTC,CASIGSFTGRVGGYTF
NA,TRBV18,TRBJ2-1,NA,TGTGCCAGCTCACCAGGGTCTAGCGACGGTGAGCAGTTCTTC,CASSPGSSDGEQFF
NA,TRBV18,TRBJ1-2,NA,TGTGCCAGCTCCAACGGGGTCATTAAGGGAATCGGTGGCTACACCTTC,CASSNGVIKGIGGYTF
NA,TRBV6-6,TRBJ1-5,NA,TGTGCCAGCAGTCTCCAACCGGGGCAGCCCCAGCATTTT,CASSLQPGQPQHF
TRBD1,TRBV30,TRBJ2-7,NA,TGTGCCTGGAGGGAGACAGGGGTGTACGAGCAGTACTTC,CAWRETGVYEQYF
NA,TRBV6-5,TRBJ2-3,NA,TGTGCCAGCAGTTACCGGCGGCAGAACACAGATACGCAGTATTTT,CASSYRRQNTDTQYF
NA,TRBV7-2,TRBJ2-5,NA,TGTGCCAGCAAGAGGAGGGGCGGGGAGACCCAGTACTTC,CASKRRGGETQYF
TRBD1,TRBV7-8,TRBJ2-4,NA,TGTGCCAGCAGCTTAGGAGGGGGCAGATTTGACATTCAGTACTTC,CASSLGGGRFDIQYF
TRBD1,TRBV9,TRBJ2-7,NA,TGTGCCAGCAGCGCAGACAGGGTAAGCTACGAGCAGTACTTC,CASSADRVSYEQYF
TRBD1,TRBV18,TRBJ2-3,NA,TGTGCCAGCTCACCCGAGGGGGCGCAACTCACAGATACGCAGTATTTT,CASSPEGAQLTDTQYF
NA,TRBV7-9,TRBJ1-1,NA,TGTGCCAGCAGCCCAAAAGACAGGAACACTGAAGCTTTCTTT,CASSPKDRNTEAFF
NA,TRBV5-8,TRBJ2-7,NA,TGTGCCAGCAGCCCGATCGGAGGGCGTTTCAACGAGCAGTACTTC,CASSPIGGRFNEQYF
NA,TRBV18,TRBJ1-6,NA,TGTGCCAGCTCACCAAGGGGGACGGCACCCCTCCACTTT,CASSPRGTAPLHF
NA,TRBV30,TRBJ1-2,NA,TGTGCCTGGAATTCGAGGGCGAATGGCTACACCTTC,CAWNSRANGYTF
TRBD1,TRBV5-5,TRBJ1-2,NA,TGTGCCAGCAGCTTGGGCTTGACAGGGGACCATGGCTACACCTTC,CASSLGLTGDHGYTF
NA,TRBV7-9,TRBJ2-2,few,TGTGCCAGCCATCTAGCGCCGAACACCGGGGAGCTGTTTTTT,CASHLAPNTGELFF
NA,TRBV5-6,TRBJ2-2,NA,TGTGCCAGCAGCTGGACAACCGGGGAGCTGTTTTTT,CASSWTTGELFF
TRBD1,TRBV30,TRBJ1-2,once,TGTGCCTGGAGTTTTACATGGGACAGGGGACCCTATGGCTACACCTTC,CAWSFTWDRGPYGYTF
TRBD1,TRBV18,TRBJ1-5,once,TGTGCCAGCTCAGTACAGGGGTCGAATCAGCCCCAGCATTTT,CASSVQGSNQPQHF
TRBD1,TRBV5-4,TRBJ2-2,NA,TGTGCCAGCAGCTTAGGAGGACAGGGTTCCGGGGAGCTGTTTTTT,CASSLGGQGSGELFF
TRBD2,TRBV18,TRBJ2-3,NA,TGTGCCAGCTCACGACTAGCGGGAGACACAGATACGCAGTATTTT,CASSRLAGDTDTQYF
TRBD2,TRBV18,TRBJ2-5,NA,TGTGCCAGCTCGGCGACTAGCGGGAGAAGTAGGGTCCGGGAGACCCAGTACTTC,CASSATSGRSRVRETQYF
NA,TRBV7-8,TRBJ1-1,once,TGTGCCAGCAGCTTAGCGAGGTTAGGAATGAACACTGAAGCTTTCTTT,CASSLARLGMNTEAFF
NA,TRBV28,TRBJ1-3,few,TGTGCCAGCAGTTCCGCTGAAGGTTCTAGGATTACTAGAAACACCATATATTTT,CASSSAEGSRITRNTIYF
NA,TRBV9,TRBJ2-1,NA,TGTGCCAGCAGCCCCTTCCTTAGCGGCCACGGGAATGAGCAGTTCTTC,CASSPFLSGHGNEQFF